This TCR beta chain was found in a study of blood T cells in healthy people across ages. A second PCR of 7 to 11 cycles used a sample-barcoded 5' primer and a J-beta primer mix. One entry per CDR3 protein results from TCRdb running MiXCR on the 5' RACE reads. Of approximately 780,000 distinct CDR3 sequences detected, roughly 25% appear once; the ten largest clones hold around 3%. Germline CDR1 and CDR2: MNHEY and SVGAGI. The ends lost 2 bases at V and 3 bases at J; junction bases unmatched: 15. The CDR3 is 19 residues long. Each donor had roughly 10 milliliters of peripheral blood drawn. The same sample was also studied in work on T cells of mothers and their children. From that paper: The authors identified no persistent microchimeric T cell clones.

The specimen sequenced was blood. V and J are TRBV6-5 and TRBJ2-3; 9 bases agree with TRBD2. This TCR was recovered from a boy younger than 18 in good health. The CDR3 loop is CASSYPIRASGVGTDTQYF. For the CDR3, the DNA is TGTGCCAGCAGTTACCCGATCAGGGCTAGCGGGGTGGGTACAGATACGCAGTATTTT.